The present TCR beta chain was sequenced within a study of Graves' ophthalmopathy and Graves' hyperthyroidism. General study points: Built on 13 signatures, a model told ophthalmopathy apart from stable hyperthyroidism with about 91% sensitivity and 81.08% specificity.

In this sample, this clonotype turned up a few times. Its antigen is unknown. In germline, CDR1 is MNHNS, CDR2 SASEGT. V lost 6 bases, J lost 6 bases, and 17 bases lay in between. This CDR3 region has 14 residues. Amplification targeted the TCR beta CDR3 regions, with RNA transcripts as the source material. Investigators did first-round RT-PCR with HTBI primers, then second-round multiplex PCR. TCRdb reprocessed the multiplex PCR reads with MiXCR, giving one entry per CDR3 protein. Here the sample spans around 660,000 distinct CDR3 sequences, just over 40% being singletons. This clonotype was sampled from an adult man with Graves' ophthalmopathy. The chain couples TRBV6-1 to TRBJ1-2; the D gene is possibly TRBD1 (5 bases). Sequencing input: peripheral blood. The CDR3 spells CASSSLGGSHGYTF. The CDR3 DNA follows: TGTGCCAGCAGCTCCCTGGGGGGATCCCATGGCTACACCTTC.